Each of the 8 T cell receptor beta chains below was sequenced from the same sample in a study of shared T cell receptors in the human thymus. The table came from immunoSEQ multiplex PCR; TCRdb's copy has only in-frame clones and leaves some out. The table records some 720,000 clones, approximately 88% of them present only once. These data also formed part of another study, on human thymus T cells.

Sequencing was performed on thymocytes. These receptors were collected from a boy under three years old with a congenital heart defect.

The chain carries TRBV11-3 and TRBJ2-1; 7 bases match TRBD1. The germline CDR1 and CDR2 sequences are SGHNT and YENEEA. The CDR3 covers 13 residues. Trimming removed 4 bases from V and 10 bases from J; junction bases left unmatched: 7. CDR3 amino acids: CASSSTGDPEQFF. The CDR3 DNA is TGTGCCAGCAGCTCTACAGGGGACCCAGAGCAGTTCTTC. The whole variable domain, filled in from reference TRBV11-3 and TRBJ2-1, reads EAGVVQSPRYKIIEKKQPVAFWCNPISGHNTLYWYLQNLGQGPELLIRYENEEAVDDSQLPKDRFSAERLKGVDSTLKIQPAELGDSAVYLCASSSTGDPEQFFGPGTRLTVL.

About this clone: Other DNA sequences within the sample encode an identical CDR3. V is TRBV4-3 and J is TRBJ2-1; the match to TRBD2 covers 10 bases. The V and J ends lost 0 bases and 7 bases, in that order; junction bases with no gene match: 6. From germline, CDR1 is LGHNA and CDR2 YSLEER. The CDR3 consists of 16 residues. CDR3 amino acids: CASSQEASGSINEQFF. CDR3 DNA sequence: TGCGCCAGCAGCCAAGAGGCTAGCGGGAGCATAAATGAGCAGTTCTTC.

The chain recombines TRBV10-1 with TRBJ2-1; possibly TRBD2 for D (6 bases). CDR1 is WNHNN and CDR2 is SYGVQD in the germline V gene (reference sequence). Trimming stripped 3 bases from V and 5 bases from J, with 14 bases between. The CDR3 loop spans 15 amino acids. The CDR3 reads CASSDGGVFDNEQFF. The CDR3 bases are TGCGCCAGCAGTGATGGCGGGGTCTTTGACAATGAGCAGTTCTTC.

The chain uses TRBV4-1 and TRBJ2-5; 16 bases agree with TRBD2. The germline V gene encodes CDR1 MGHRA and CDR2 YSYEKL. This CDR3 is 19 amino acids long. With V trimmed by 1 base and J by 5 bases, 10 bases remained unmatched. The CDR3 DNA reads TGCGCCAGCAGCCAAGCGGACGGGACTAGCGGGAGGGCCGGGGAGACCCAGTACTTC. Encoded protein: CASSQADGTSGRAGETQYF.

This clone turned up a few times. The V gene is TRBV30, the J gene TRBJ2-3; 10 nucleotides agree with TRBD2. CDR3 size: 15 residues. V shed 0 bases and J 2 bases; nucleotides not matched to a gene: 2. Germline V gene sequence: CDR1 GTSNPN, CDR2 SVGIG (reference sequence). This CDR3 is CAWSVTSGITDTQYF. The CDR3 DNA follows: TGTGCCTGGAGTGTTACTAGCGGGATCACAGATACGCAGTATTTT.

The J gene is TRBJ2-7, the V gene TRBV10-3; 7 nucleotides line up with TRBD2. Per the germline V gene, CDR1 is ENHRY and CDR2 is SYGVKD. The CDR3 runs to 15 residues. This chain's CDR3 is CASARPGRAKYEQYF. CDR3 nucleotides: TGTGCTTCCGCGAGGCCGGGGAGGGCCAAATACGAGCAGTACTTC.

The chain has TRBV15 and TRBJ2-5; TRBD2 matches at 11 bases. V lost 7 bases and J lost 3; bases outside the gene matches: 22. The CDR3 runs 20 residues. Germline V lookup: CDR1 LNHNV, CDR2 YYDKDF (reference sequence). Written as DNA, the CDR3 is TGTGCCACCACTTCGGGGGGGCGGATTAGCGGGAGGGGACGGGAAGAGACCCAGTACTTC. Protein: CATTSGGRISGRGREETQYF.

The chain uses TRBV30 and TRBJ1-2, with TRBD1 matching over 9 bases. The CDR3 is made up of 13 amino acids. Trimming took 0 bases from V and 8 from J; bases not matched to a gene: 4. CDR1 GTSNPN and CDR2 SVGIG come from the germline V gene (reference sequence). CDR3 sequence reads: CAWSVTGQGGYTF. The DNA for the CDR3 is TGTGCCTGGAGTGTAACGGGACAGGGCGGCTACACCTTC.